This TCR beta chain derives from a study of cytomegalovirus exposure and HLA in healthy donors. Vbeta (60) and Jbeta (13) primers were used in the PCR. The table came from immunoSEQ multiplex PCR; TCRdb's copy has only in-frame clones and leaves some out. The data contain some 170,000 clones, just over 70% of them singletons. This CDR3 has 15 amino acids. Trimming at V came to 3 bases and at J to 5 bases, leaving 9 bases not matched to a gene. From germline, CDR1 is LGHNA and CDR2 YSLEER. As regards this clone: Its antigen is currently unknown.

Study outcomes and limitations: The productive fraction for most TCR beta V segments was about 90% or about 30% in an earlier analysis.

This chain connects TRBV4-3 to TRBJ1-2; 7 nucleotides match TRBD1. Input material: PBMCs. The sequence was obtained from a human donor in good health. CDR3 in DNA: TGCGCCAGCAGCCACGACGACAGGGAATTGTATGGCTACACCTTC. Residues: CASSHDDRELYGYTF.